A single sample is the source of the 28 T cell receptor beta chains below, sequenced in a study of blood T cell repertoires in COVID-19. Assay used: immunoSEQ multiplex PCR; TCRdb lists only in-frame clones, some missing. The table records approximately 94,000 clones, 65% to 90% of them present only once. The sequenced sample was peripheral blood. These TCRs come from a man between 60 and 75 years old with acute or convalescent COVID-19.

The V gene is TRBV6-5, the J gene TRBJ1-5, with D unclear. The CDR3 is 15 amino acids. Germline V lookup: CDR1 MNHEY, CDR2 SVGAGI. V gave up 2 bases and J gave up 1 base, with 9 bases separating them. The CDR3: CASSYGSGSNQPQHF. The CDR3 nucleotides read TGTGCCAGCAGTTACGGAAGCGGGAGCAATCAGCCCCAGCATTTT.

The genes are TRBV20-1 and TRBJ1-1; D possibly corresponds to TRBD1 (5 bases). V was clipped by 7 bases and J by 1 base, with 7 bases between them. CDR1 is DFQATT and CDR2 is SNEGSKA in the germline V gene (reference sequence). The CDR3 is 11 residues long. In DNA form, the CDR3 reads TGCAGTGGCCAGGGGAACACTGAAGCTTTCTTT. Translated, it gives CSGQGNTEAFF.

The V call is TRBV7-8, the J call TRBJ2-2; the match to TRBD1 covers 9 bases. With 5 bases clipped from V and 8 bases from J, the junction kept 6 bases outside the gene matches. Looked up from germline, CDR1 is SGHVS and CDR2 is FQNEAQ. The CDR3 covers 14 residues. For the CDR3, the DNA is TGTGCCAGCAGCCCGACAGGGGGAACGGGGGAGCTGTTTTTT. Its protein is CASSPTGGTGELFF.

The genes are TRBV7-8 and TRBJ2-1, with 7 positions matching TRBD1. The CDR3 length is 13 residues. Trimming removed 5 bases from V and 3 bases from J; junction bases left unmatched: 1. The V gene's germline CDR1 is SGHVS and CDR2 FQNEAQ. CDR3 nucleotide sequence: TGTGCCAGCAGCCGGGACAGCTACAATGAGCAGTTCTTC. Translation: CASSRDSYNEQFF.

The J gene is TRBJ2-3, the V gene TRBV7-9; 7 bases agree with TRBD2. The J segment lost 2 bases and the V segment lost 8 bases, leaving 7 bases of the junction unmatched. Germline CDR1 SEHNR, CDR2 FQNEAQ (reference sequence). This CDR3 is built from 14 residues. CDR3 coding DNA: TGTGCCAGCTGGCGGGGGACTCCCACAGATACGCAGTATTTT. Translation: CASWRGTPTDTQYF. The complete variable domain, with remaining parts taken from reference TRBV7-9 and TRBJ2-3, reads DTGVSQNPRHKITKRGQNVTFRCDPISEHNRLYWYRQTLGQGPEFLTYFQNEAQLEKSRLLSDRFSAERPKGSFSTLEIQRTEQGDSAMYLCASWRGTPTDTQYFGPGTRLTVL.

This clone was picked up a small number of times. This chain links TRBV6-5 with TRBJ1-2; the D is unclear. Germline V lookup: CDR1 MNHEY, CDR2 SVGAGI. The CDR3 loop spans 15 amino acids. The V end was cut by 7 bases, the J end by 1 base, with 16 bases between. CDR3 nucleotides: TGTGCCAGCACCCCAGGCAGATCCAGTAACTATGGCTACACCTTC. Amino acid sequence: CASTPGRSSNYGYTF.

The chain carries TRBV2 and TRBJ1-1, with 9 bases aligning to TRBD1. CDR3 length: 13 amino acids. Germline V CDR1 and CDR2: SNHLY, FYNNEI. Trimming removed 4 bases from V and 4 bases from J; junction bases left unmatched: 1. The CDR3: CASSGQGGTEAFF. The CDR3 bases are TGTGCCAGCAGTGGACAGGGGGGCACTGAAGCTTTCTTT.

CDR3 protein: CASSEYGSGGPYNEQFF. The CDR3 coding sequence is TGTGCCAGCAGTGAATACGGTAGCGGGGGGCCCTACAATGAGCAGTTCTTC. The chain links TRBV25-1 to TRBJ2-1; 10 positions agree with TRBD2. Trimming cost V 0 bases and J 2 bases; bases outside gene matches: 4. Germline loops: CDR1 MGHDK, CDR2 SYGVNS. This CDR3 region has 17 residues.

V is TRBV6-5 and J is TRBJ1-2; a possible D gene is TRBD1 (5 bases). The V end lost 8 bases, the J end lost 3 bases, and 16 bases lay between the germline ends. The germline V gene has CDR1 MNHEY and CDR2 SVGAGI. CDR3 length equals 14 residues. Here the CDR3 reads CASSSVQGYYGYTF. CDR3 coding DNA: TGTGCCAGCTCCTCTGTCCAGGGCTACTATGGCTACACCTTC.

This clone was seen a handful of times. The gene calls are TRBV28 and TRBJ1-4; 9 bases are a match to TRBD1. The germline gives CDR1 MDHEN, CDR2 SYDVKM. The V gene end was trimmed by 6 bases and the J gene end by 7 bases; junction bases not matched to a gene: 12. CDR3 length: 16 amino acids. CDR3 loop: CASSRPGQGVSEKLFF. CDR3 bases: TGTGCCAGCAGCCGTCCGGGACAGGGCGTAAGTGAAAAACTGTTTTTT. Filled out from reference TRBV28 and TRBJ1-4, the complete variable domain reads DVKVTQSSRYLVKRTGEKVFLECVQDMDHENMFWYRQDPGLGLRLIYFSYDVKMKEKGDIPEGYSVSREKKERFSLILESASTNQTSMYLCASSRPGQGVSEKLFFGSGTQLSVL.

This clone was seen only once. The chain is built from TRBV6-5 and TRBJ1-1, with TRBD1 matching 9 bases. Germline V gene sequence: CDR1 MNHEY, CDR2 SVGAGI. The CDR3 is 13 residues long. The ends lost 5 bases at V and 12 bases at J; junction bases unmatched: 10. CDR3 DNA: TGTGCCAGCAGTCGCCGGGACAGGGCCGAAACTTTCTTT. Protein product: CASSRRDRAETFF.

The V gene is TRBV7-2, the J gene TRBJ2-7, with D maybe TRBD2 (6 bases). Germline-derived CDR1 and CDR2 are SGHTA and FQGNSA. CDR3 length: 13 amino acids. V gave up 2 bases and J gave up 3 bases, with 8 bases separating them. The CDR3 spells CASSLRRDYEQYV. The CDR3 DNA is TGTGCCAGCAGCTTAAGGAGGGACTACGAGCAGTACGTC.

The rearrangement uses TRBV6-1 and TRBJ2-1; 8 bases line up with TRBD2. The CDR3 has 15 residues. The germline gives CDR1 MNHNS, CDR2 SASEGT. The trim removed 3 bases at V and 6 bases at J, leaving 7 bases unmatched. CDR3 sequence reads: CASSEGVAGINEQFF. CDR3 nucleotide sequence: TGTGCCAGCAGTGAGGGGGTAGCGGGGATCAATGAGCAGTTCTTC.

V gene TRBV6-2 or TRBV6-3 combines with J gene TRBJ1-1; tentatively, D is TRBD1 (6 bases). Germline lookup yields CDR1 MNHEY and CDR2 SVGEGT. The CDR3 totals 13 residues. Trimming took 0 bases from V and 8 from J, leaving 10 bases between them. The CDR3 coding sequence is TGTGCCAGCAGTTACTCGATGACAGGCGAAGCTTTCTTT. Translated: CASSYSMTGEAFF.

This sequence joins TRBV5-1 and TRBJ1-3; 7 bases fit TRBD1. V lost 2 bases to trimming and J lost 2 bases; unmatched junction nucleotides: 4. Germline CDR1 reads SGHRS; CDR2 reads YFSETQ. The CDR3 runs 15 residues. The CDR3 nucleotides read TGCGCCAGCAGCTTATCAGGGGGAACTGGAAACACCATATATTTT. Translated: CASSLSGGTGNTIYF.

The chain combines TRBV2 with TRBJ2-7, with D perhaps matching TRBD2 (6 bases). V gave up 7 bases and J gave up 7 bases, with 17 bases separating them. The CDR3 contains 13 residues. Germline loops: CDR1 SNHLY, CDR2 FYNNEI. The CDR3 nucleotides read TGTGCCAGCACTCGTAGTGCCGGAGGGGAGCAGTACGTC. Translation: CASTRSAGGEQYV.

The chain joins TRBV5-4 to TRBJ2-1; 11 positions match TRBD2. Germline V gene sequence: CDR1 SGHNT, CDR2 YYREEE (reference sequence). The CDR3 contains 13 residues. J was trimmed by 6 bases and V by 5 bases; bases with no gene match: 1. The CDR3 DNA sequence: TGTGCCAGCAGTCTAGCGGGGGGCAATGAGCAGTTCTTC. Its translation: CASSLAGGNEQFF.

This chain connects TRBV19 to TRBJ2-7; D may be TRBD1 (5 bases). The CDR3 totals 13 residues. Germline CDR1 is LNHDA and CDR2 is SQIVND (reference sequence). V was trimmed by 4 bases and J by 3 bases, leaving 10 bases between them. The chain's CDR3 is CASSSRVGYEQYF. Written as DNA, the CDR3 is TGTGCCAGTAGTAGCAGGGTGGGCTACGAGCAGTACTTC.

J is TRBJ1-5 and V is TRBV5-1, with TRBD1 as a possible D gene (5 bases). Germline values: CDR1 SGHRS, CDR2 YFSETQ. This CDR3 comprises 14 residues. V shed 5 bases and J shed 1 base, with 10 bases lying between them. CDR3 sequence: CASSTGGSNQPQHF. The CDR3 DNA reads as TGCGCCAGCAGTACGGGGGGAAGCAATCAGCCCCAGCATTTT.

This chain joins TRBV3-1 (or the pseudogene TRBV3-2) and TRBJ2-3; D gene ambiguous. Trimming took 1 base from V and 1 from J, leaving 12 bases between them. Germline V gene data show CDR1 as LGHDT and CDR2 as YNNKEL (reference sequence). The CDR3 has 16 amino acids. DNA for the CDR3: TGTGCCAGCAGCCAAGGATGGGCTATGGGCACAGATACGCAGTATTTT. Translated, it gives CASSQGWAMGTDTQYF.

The chain uses TRBV20-1 and TRBJ2-1; D is possibly TRBD1 (6 bases). The germline V and J ends were trimmed by 3 bases and 0 bases, with 12 bases remaining between them. Germline CDR1 and CDR2: DFQATT and SNEGSKA (reference sequence). This CDR3 has 15 residues. This CDR3 is CSASRGGGSYNEQFF. The CDR3 bases are TGCAGTGCTAGTCGAGGGGGTGGCTCCTACAATGAGCAGTTCTTC.

This chain uses TRBV10-3 with TRBJ1-3; the D gene is possibly TRBD1 (5 bases). The CDR3 is 12 amino acids. Trimming cost V 8 bases and J 2 bases, with 7 bases left between them. Germline CDR1 ENHRY, CDR2 SYGVKD. CDR3 sequence reads: CAISGTGNTIYF. CDR3 in DNA: TGTGCCATCTCAGGGACTGGAAACACCATATATTTT.

The rearrangement uses TRBV7-3 and TRBJ1-2; D may be TRBD1 (5 bases). Trimming took off 5 bases at V and 6 bases at J, with 13 bases between the two ends. Germline CDR1 reads SGHTA; CDR2 reads FQGTGA. This CDR3 has 13 amino acids. The CDR3 nucleotides read TGTGCCAGCAGCGCCGGGGGGTTGGATGGCTACACCTTC. Translated: CASSAGGLDGYTF.

This chain uses TRBV4-1 with TRBJ1-2; the D gene is possibly TRBD1 (5 bases). Trimming shortened V by 0 bases and J by 8 bases, and 22 bases separated the two germline ends. The germline V gene has CDR1 MGHRA and CDR2 YSYEKL. The CDR3 length is 17 residues. CDR3 coding DNA: TGCGCCAGCAGCCAAGATGCGGCGGGGACTCCCAACTCGGGCTACACCTTC. Amino acid sequence: CASSQDAAGTPNSGYTF.

V is TRBV11-2 and J is TRBJ1-6; no definite D call. The CDR3 is 14 residues long. V was cut by 8 bases and J by 9 bases, with 17 bases left in between. Looked up from germline, CDR1 is SGHAT and CDR2 is FQNNGV. CDR3 sequence (DNA): TGTGCCAGCGGAGGACCGGTGGAAAGTTCACCCCTCCACTTT. The encoded protein is CASGGPVESSPLHF.

The V call is TRBV5-5, the J call TRBJ2-7; 8 nucleotides agree with TRBD2. J was trimmed by 6 bases and V by 9 bases; bases with no gene match: 8. CDR1 SGHKS and CDR2 YYEKEE come from the germline V gene (reference sequence). This CDR3 region has 12 residues. The CDR3 DNA is TGTGCCACCCCGGGGGGGTTGGGCGAGCAGTACGTC. Its translation: CATPGGLGEQYV.

The chain carries TRBV11-1 and TRBJ2-7; 9 nucleotides align to TRBD1. J lost 6 bases, V lost 5 bases, and 5 bases had no gene match. Germline assignment: CDR1 SGHAT and CDR2 FQDESV (reference sequence). This CDR3 has 13 amino acids. CDR3 residues: CASSRTGVFEQYF. The CDR3 coding sequence is TGTGCCAGCAGCCGGACAGGGGTTTTCGAGCAGTACTTC. The full variable domain, with the rest looked up from reference TRBV11-1 and TRBJ2-7, is EAEVAQSPRYKITEKSQAVAFWCDPISGHATLYWYRQILGQGPELLVQFQDESVVDDSQLPKDRFSAERLKGVDSTLKIQPAELGDSAMYLCASSRTGVFEQYFGPGTRLTVT.

This clone has only a few counts. V gene TRBV6-5 combines with J gene TRBJ2-1, with 9 positions matching TRBD1. The germline V gene has CDR1 MNHEY and CDR2 SVGAGI. J lost 7 bases, V lost 6 bases, and 7 bases had no gene match. This CDR3 contains 14 residues. CDR3 sequence reads: CASSSGTGINEQFF. The DNA for the CDR3 is TGTGCCAGCAGCTCCGGGACAGGGATTAATGAGCAGTTCTTC.